The 25 T cell receptor beta chains listed next were all sequenced from one sample in a study of blood T cell repertoires in COVID-19. TCRdb's copy holds only in-frame clones and misses some; the assay was immunoSEQ multiplex PCR. This table holds about 200,000 clones, 82% found once. The sample taken for sequencing was peripheral blood. The receptors here all came from a woman in her sixties or seventies with COVID-19, enrolled during active disease.

This clone was counted a single time. The V and J genes are TRBV5-4 and TRBJ2-2; 11 bases line up with TRBD1. The V and J ends lost 4 bases and 4 bases, in that order; junction bases with no gene match: 3. The germline V gene encodes CDR1 SGHNT and CDR2 YYREEE (reference sequence). CDR3 length equals 15 residues. The CDR3 DNA follows: TGTGCCAGCAGCCCCGGGACAGGGGGCACCGGGGAGCTGTTTTTT. Translating it yields CASSPGTGGTGELFF.

The chain joins TRBV4-1 to TRBJ1-5, with a possible D match to TRBD1 (5 bases). Germline V gene lookup returns CDR1 MGHRA and CDR2 YSYEKL. This CDR3 has 14 residues. The V gene lost 3 bases and the J gene lost 2 bases, with 8 bases spanning the gap. CDR3 DNA: TGCGCCAGCAGCCAGCAGGGTGGCAATCAGCCCCAGCATTTT. It specifies CASSQQGGNQPQHF.

V gene TRBV5-4 combines with J gene TRBJ2-7; tentatively, D is TRBD1 (6 bases). The V and J ends lost 0 bases and 5 bases respectively, with 12 bases between them. The CDR3 spans 14 residues. Germline CDR1 SGHNT, CDR2 YYREEE (reference sequence). The CDR3 here is CASSLAGVDDEQYF. In DNA, the CDR3 is TGTGCCAGCAGCTTGGCAGGGGTCGATGACGAGCAGTACTTC.

V usage is TRBV15 and J usage is TRBJ1-5; a possible D gene is TRBD1 (5 bases). The CDR3 is made up of 15 amino acids. Trimming shortened V by 0 bases and J by 10 bases, and 16 bases separated the two germline ends. Germline V gene sequence: CDR1 LNHNV, CDR2 YYDKDF (reference sequence). CDR3 sequence: CATSRDDRGDAPQHF. CDR3 sequence (DNA): TGTGCCACCAGCAGAGATGACCGGGGGGATGCACCCCAGCATTTT.

V is TRBV9 and J is TRBJ2-2; a weak D match, TRBD2 (5 bases). The germline V gene encodes CDR1 SGDLS and CDR2 YYNGEE. This CDR3 region has 15 residues. The V end was cut by 4 bases, the J end by 10 bases, with 20 bases between. CDR3: CASSSNGRVYEELFF. CDR3 sequence (DNA): TGTGCCAGCAGCTCCAATGGGAGAGTATACGAGGAGCTGTTTTTT.

The chain employs TRBV7-3 and TRBJ2-2; 8 bases align to TRBD2. With 5 bases clipped from V and 2 bases from J, the junction kept 10 bases outside the gene matches. The CDR3 sequence is 17 residues long. Germline CDR1 reads SGHTA; CDR2 reads FQGTGA. The CDR3 sequence is CASSDGKLAANTGELFF. CDR3 nucleotides: TGTGCCAGCAGCGACGGGAAACTAGCGGCAAACACCGGGGAGCTGTTTTTT.

This clone was observed once. This rearrangement joins TRBV4-2 to TRBJ1-2; the match to TRBD1 covers 7 bases. CDR3 size: 14 residues. CDR1 and CDR2 (germline): LGHNA, YNFKEQ. Unmatched junction bases numbered 4, after V lost 4 bases and J lost 2 bases. Here the CDR3 reads CASSPPGQNYGYTF. CDR3 DNA: TGTGCCAGCAGCCCACCGGGACAGAACTATGGCTACACCTTC.

This sequence joins TRBV28 and TRBJ2-7, with D hard to call. The CDR3 is made up of 13 amino acids. CDR1 and CDR2 from the germline V gene are MDHEN and SYDVKM. In DNA, the CDR3 is TGTGCCAGCAGTTCGGCGGTCAGCCTAACCTCTTTCGTC. Its protein is CASSSAVSLTSFV.

This clone has just a few counts. The chain joins TRBV6-6 to TRBJ1-4, with D possibly TRBD1 on 6 matching bases. Germline lookup yields CDR1 MNHNY and CDR2 SVGAGI (reference sequence). The CDR3 extends over 17 amino acids. Trimming took off 5 bases at V and 1 base at J, with 17 bases between the two ends. CDR3 amino acids: CASSRTRRQVTNEKLFF. The CDR3 DNA reads as TGTGCCAGCAGTCGGACCCGGAGACAGGTAACTAATGAAAAACTGTTTTTT.

This chain uses TRBV28 with TRBJ2-1; tentatively, D is TRBD1 (6 bases). The CDR3 has 14 amino acids. CDR1 MDHEN and CDR2 SYDVKM come from the germline V gene. V lost 2 bases and J 5 bases, leaving 10 bases between the germline ends. This CDR3 is CASSLGGLNNEQFF. The CDR3 DNA reads TGTGCCAGCAGTTTAGGGGGCCTGAACAATGAGCAGTTCTTC.

The rearrangement links TRBV24-1 to TRBJ2-2, with no clear D. The CDR3 has 15 residues. CDR1 and CDR2 from the germline V gene are KGHDR and SFDVKD. The V and J ends lost 3 bases and 2 bases respectively, with 9 bases between them. The CDR3 loop is CATSDGGLNTGELFF. The DNA of the CDR3 is TGTGCCACCAGTGATGGTGGGCTCAACACCGGGGAGCTGTTTTTT.

This chain links TRBV11-3 with TRBJ2-1; TRBD2 agrees at 11 bases. The ends lost 5 bases at V and 4 bases at J; junction bases unmatched: 7. The CDR3 has 16 residues. Germline V gives CDR1 SGHNT, CDR2 YENEEA. The DNA of the CDR3 is TGTGCCAGCAGCCCTTCGACTAGCGGGACATACAATGAGCAGTTCTTC. It codes for CASSPSTSGTYNEQFF.

This chain connects TRBV28 to TRBJ2-5; 8 bases match TRBD1. V was pared by 5 bases and J by 5 bases, with 13 bases of the junction left unmatched. This CDR3 is built from 16 residues. CDR1 and CDR2 (germline): MDHEN, SYDVKM. CDR3 nucleotides: TGTGCCAGCAGTAGACCGGGGCAGGGGGCAGTGGAGACCCAGTACTTC. Translation: CASSRPGQGAVETQYF.

The chain recombines TRBV6-6 with TRBJ1-5; D is unresolved. In germline, CDR1 is MNHNY, CDR2 SVGAGI (reference sequence). The CDR3 is made up of 14 amino acids. Trimming shortened V by 5 bases and J by 6 bases, and 14 bases separated the two germline ends. CDR3 region: CASSPQVGAQPQHF. CDR3 coding DNA: TGTGCCAGCAGTCCCCAGGTGGGCGCTCAGCCCCAGCATTTT.

This sequence joins TRBV4-2 and TRBJ2-6, with TRBD2 matching 15 bases. Germline values: CDR1 LGHNA, CDR2 YNFKEQ. The length of the CDR3 is 21 residues. The V gene end was trimmed by 4 bases and the J gene end by 0 bases; junction bases not matched to a gene: 10. CDR3 loop: CASSLRVGLAGGTSGANVLTF. CDR3 DNA: TGTGCCAGCAGCCTTCGAGTGGGACTAGCGGGAGGAACCTCTGGGGCCAACGTCCTGACTTTC.

This clone was seen a handful of times. The J gene is TRBJ1-3, the V gene TRBV6-1; D not certain. The CDR3 is 15 amino acids. CDR1 and CDR2 (germline): MNHNS, SASEGT. Trimming removed 3 bases at V and 0 bases at J, with 9 bases between. CDR3 sequence reads: CASSERRTSGNTIYF. The DNA for the CDR3 is TGTGCCAGCAGTGAGAGAAGAACCTCTGGAAACACCATATATTTT.

CDR3 loop: CATSRDRHRPRTGELFF. The DNA for the CDR3 is TGTGCCACCAGCAGAGATCGCCACAGACCTCGGACCGGGGAGCTGTTTTTT. The gene calls are TRBV15 and TRBJ2-2; D uncertain. The germline V gene encodes CDR1 LNHNV and CDR2 YYDKDF (reference sequence). Trimming cost V 0 bases and J 5 bases, with 16 bases left between them. The length of the CDR3 is 17 residues.

The chain employs TRBV7-2 and TRBJ1-2, with unresolved D. The length of the CDR3 is 15 residues. Germline-derived CDR1 and CDR2 are SGHTA and FQGNSA. Trimming took off 7 bases at V and 4 bases at J, with 19 bases between the two ends. The CDR3: CASNQPLGERYGYTF. The CDR3 bases are TGTGCCAGCAACCAACCTCTTGGGGAGCGCTATGGCTACACCTTC.

This clone showed up just once. The same CDR3 arises from other DNA sequences in this sample as well. V usage is TRBV9 and J usage is TRBJ1-5; D unclear. The ends were cut back, 0 bases at V and 5 bases at J, with 9 bases in the middle. This CDR3 region has 14 residues. CDR1 and CDR2 from the germline V gene are SGDLS and YYNGEE. This CDR3 is CASSVGPRDQPQHF. The CDR3 bases are TGTGCCAGCAGCGTAGGGCCCCGGGATCAGCCCCAGCATTTT.

This sequence joins TRBV25-1 and TRBJ1-4, with a possible D match to TRBD1 (6 bases). Deletions cut 5 bases from V and 4 bases from J, with 14 bases between. The germline CDR1 and CDR2 sequences are MGHDK and SYGVNS. The CDR3 runs 15 residues. The CDR3 region has the DNA TGTGCCAGCAGTCGCCCGGACAGTTTTAATGAAAAACTGTTTTTT. It is translated as CASSRPDSFNEKLFF.

The chain carries TRBV7-3 and TRBJ2-7, with D uncertain. Trimming pared 1 base from V and 0 bases from J, leaving 7 bases between. The CDR3 sequence is 14 residues long. Germline lookup yields CDR1 SGHTA and CDR2 FQGTGA. The CDR3 loop is CASSLMPSSYEQYV. Written as DNA, the CDR3 is TGTGCCAGCAGCTTAATGCCTAGCTCCTACGAGCAGTACGTC.

This chain joins TRBV5-4 and TRBJ2-1, with 9 bases that match TRBD2. V was clipped by 0 bases and J by 4 bases; unmatched bases: 8. Germline CDR1 is SGHNT and CDR2 is YYREEE (reference sequence). This CDR3 contains 17 residues. The CDR3 bases are TGTGCCAGCAGCTTGGTAGGGCTAGCGGGGAGTTACAATGAGCAGTTCTTC. The encoded protein is CASSLVGLAGSYNEQFF.

This chain links TRBV18 with TRBJ2-7, with D tentatively TRBD2 (6 bases). Per germline, CDR1 KGHSH and CDR2 LQKENI. Trimming cost V 6 bases and J 5 bases, with 17 bases left between them. This CDR3 is 14 amino acids long. CDR3 sequence reads: CASSSPTSPDEQYF. In nucleotides, the CDR3 is TGTGCCAGCTCGTCCCCGACTAGTCCGGACGAGCAGTACTTC.

The V and J genes are TRBV5-4 and TRBJ2-3, with 9 bases fitting TRBD1. Trimming cost V 4 bases and J 3 bases; bases outside gene matches: 6. The length of the CDR3 is 15 residues. Germline CDR1 and CDR2: SGHNT and YYREEE (reference sequence). The DNA for the CDR3 is TGTGCCAGCAGCATGACAGGGGGAAAGACAGATACGCAGTATTTT. This translates into CASSMTGGKTDTQYF.

V and J are TRBV6-2 or TRBV6-3 and TRBJ2-1; D call uncertain. V gave up 5 bases and J gave up 3 bases, with 20 bases separating them. The CDR3 has 17 residues. The V gene's germline CDR1 is MNHEY and CDR2 SVGEGT. The CDR3 region has the DNA TGTGCCAGCAGTCCCCCTCCGAGCCCCCCGTACTACAATGAGCAGTTCTTC. Amino acids: CASSPPPSPPYYNEQFF.